Following are 3 T cell receptor beta chains from one sample sequenced in a study of blood T cells in healthy people across ages (dated by TCRdb to 2015 to 2017). The method was 5' RACE. Sequencing instrument: Illumina HiSeq 2500. A second PCR of about 7 to 12 cycles was run with a J-beta primer mix and a sample-barcoded 5' primer. TCRdb cleaned the public reads at Q25 with fastp, built clones with MiXCR and kept in-frame beta chains. Identical CDR3 protein sequences are pooled into one entry, listed with their most common genes and DNA. In all, the sample holds hundreds of thousands of distinct CDR3 sequences, and approximately 44% of those were seen once. About 19% of the sample rests with the top ten. Sequenced sample: blood. These receptors all come from a man between 60 and 75 years old in good health.

This clonotype appeared a few times. The chain joins TRBV5-1 to TRBJ1-2; D gene uncertain. Trimming removed 0 bases from V and 3 bases from J, with 6 bases in between. The CDR3 length is 13 residues. Germline values: CDR1 SGHRS, CDR2 YFSETQ. The CDR3 sequence is CASSLGGYYGYTF. CDR3 nucleotide sequence: TGCGCCAGCAGCTTGGGCGGCTACTATGGCTACACCTTC.

This clonotype has more than one count but fewer than ten. This chain connects TRBV3-1 to TRBJ2-3; D gene uncertain. Germline CDR1 and CDR2: LGHDT and YNNKEL (reference sequence). V lost 2 bases, J lost 4 bases, and 7 bases lay in between. The CDR3 extends over 13 amino acids. This chain's CDR3 is CASSQLGSDTQYF. The DNA for the CDR3 is TGTGCCAGCAGCCAACTCGGGTCAGATACGCAGTATTTT.

The V call is TRBV7-9, the J call TRBJ1-6; 8 nucleotides line up with TRBD1. V lost 3 bases, J lost 8 bases, and 6 bases stayed unmatched. In germline, CDR1 is SEHNR, CDR2 FQNEAQ (reference sequence). The CDR3 consists of 15 residues. CDR3 sequence reads: CASSFKTGADSPLHF. For the CDR3, the DNA is TGTGCCAGCAGCTTTAAGACAGGGGCCGATTCACCCCTCCACTTT.